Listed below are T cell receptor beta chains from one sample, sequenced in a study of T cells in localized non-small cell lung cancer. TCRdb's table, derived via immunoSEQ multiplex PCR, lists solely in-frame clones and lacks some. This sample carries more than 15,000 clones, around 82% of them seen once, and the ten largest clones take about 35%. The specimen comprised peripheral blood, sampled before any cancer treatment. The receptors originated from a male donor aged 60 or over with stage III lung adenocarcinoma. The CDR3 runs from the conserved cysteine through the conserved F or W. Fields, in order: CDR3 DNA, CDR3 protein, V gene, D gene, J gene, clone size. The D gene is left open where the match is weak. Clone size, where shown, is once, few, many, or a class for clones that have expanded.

cdr3_nt: TGTGCCAGCAGCTCGGCCCAGTGGGGCACTGAAGCTTTCTTT
cdr3_aa: CASSSAQWGTEAFF
v_call: TRBV7-6
d_call: -
j_call: TRBJ1-1
clone_size: -

cdr3_nt: TGTGCCACCGTGGACAGGGTCCTCTATGGCTACACCTTC
cdr3_aa: CATVDRVLYGYTF
v_call: TRBV19
d_call: TRBD1
j_call: TRBJ1-2
clone_size: -

cdr3_nt: TGTGCCAGCAGCTCGGGTTCCGGGACAACCGTCACAGATACGCAGTATTTT
cdr3_aa: CASSSGSGTTVTDTQYF
v_call: TRBV7-8
d_call: -
j_call: TRBJ2-3
clone_size: -

cdr3_nt: TGTGCCAGCATTGACAGGGTCAAAACTGAAGCTTTCTTT
cdr3_aa: CASIDRVKTEAFF
v_call: TRBV6-6
d_call: TRBD1
j_call: TRBJ1-1
clone_size: -

cdr3_nt: TGCGCCAGCAGCTGGGAGGGTACGGGCCGGGGTTACAATGAGCAGTTCTTC
cdr3_aa: CASSWEGTGRGYNEQFF
v_call: TRBV5-1
d_call: TRBD2
j_call: TRBJ2-1
clone_size: once

cdr3_nt: TGTGCCATCGGTAGTCAGGCAGGGGAATACTCTGGGGCCAACGTCCTGACTTTC
cdr3_aa: CAIGSQAGEYSGANVLTF
v_call: TRBV10-3
d_call: -
j_call: TRBJ2-6
clone_size: -

cdr3_nt: TGTGCCAGCAGCGGGGCGCCCCTCCACTTT
cdr3_aa: CASSGAPLHF
v_call: TRBV2
d_call: -
j_call: TRBJ1-6
clone_size: few

cdr3_nt: TGTGCCAGCAGCCCTAGGACAAGATCTAACTATGGCTACACCTTC
cdr3_aa: CASSPRTRSNYGYTF
v_call: TRBV7-8
d_call: -
j_call: TRBJ1-2
clone_size: -

cdr3_nt: TGTGCCATCAGGGGGGGGGCAGGGGACCAGCCCCAGCATTTT
cdr3_aa: CAIRGGAGDQPQHF
v_call: TRBV10-3
d_call: -
j_call: TRBJ1-5
clone_size: few

cdr3_nt: TGCAGCGTTATTAACCCGACAGGCCGGCACCAAGAGACCCAGTACTTC
cdr3_aa: CSVINPTGRHQETQYF
v_call: TRBV29-1
d_call: -
j_call: TRBJ2-5
clone_size: once

cdr3_nt: TGTGCCAGCAGCGTAGCTAGGCTAGCCACAGATACGCAGTATTTT
cdr3_aa: CASSVARLATDTQYF
v_call: TRBV9
d_call: -
j_call: TRBJ2-3
clone_size: -

cdr3_nt: TGTGCCAGCAGTTCGCTCCACAGGGACACTGAAGCTTTCTTT
cdr3_aa: CASSSLHRDTEAFF
v_call: TRBV6-1
d_call: -
j_call: TRBJ1-1
clone_size: -

cdr3_nt: TGTGCCAGCAGCGTAGCGGGGGTAGGTCAGCCCCAGCATTTT
cdr3_aa: CASSVAGVGQPQHF
v_call: TRBV9
d_call: -
j_call: TRBJ1-5
clone_size: -

cdr3_nt: TGCGCCAGCTCCATTTCTAGCGGGGGGGCCGGGGGAGAGCAGTTCTTC
cdr3_aa: CASSISSGGAGGEQFF
v_call: TRBV5-1
d_call: TRBD2
j_call: TRBJ2-1
clone_size: -

cdr3_nt: TGTGCCAGTTCAAGGGAGGGCGCGACCCAGCATTTT
cdr3_aa: CASSREGATQHF
v_call: TRBV6-5
d_call: -
j_call: TRBJ1-5
clone_size: -

cdr3_nt: TGTGCCAGCAGCTTTCAGGGGGTGGAGACCCAGTACTTC
cdr3_aa: CASSFQGVETQYF
v_call: TRBV13
d_call: TRBD1
j_call: TRBJ2-5
clone_size: -

cdr3_nt: TGTGCCAGCCAACGCTCCTATAATTCACCCCTCCACTTT
cdr3_aa: CASQRSYNSPLHF
v_call: TRBV2
d_call: -
j_call: TRBJ1-6
clone_size: -

cdr3_nt: TGTGCCTGGAACCGGGACAGTTATTCACCCCTCCACTTT
cdr3_aa: CAWNRDSYSPLHF
v_call: TRBV30
d_call: TRBD1
j_call: TRBJ1-6
clone_size: few

cdr3_nt: TGTGCCAGCAGCCGAGCCGGGACAGGGGGCTCTCAGCCCCAGCATTTT
cdr3_aa: CASSRAGTGGSQPQHF
v_call: TRBV4-2
d_call: TRBD1
j_call: TRBJ1-5
clone_size: -

cdr3_nt: TGCGCCAGCAGCTTACAGCGGGGGGGCACAGATACGCAGTATTTT
cdr3_aa: CASSLQRGGTDTQYF
v_call: TRBV5-1
d_call: TRBD2
j_call: TRBJ2-3
clone_size: -

cdr3_nt: TGTGCCAGCAGTTCGGACGGAGGCCAGCCCCAGCATTTT
cdr3_aa: CASSSDGGQPQHF
v_call: TRBV27
d_call: -
j_call: TRBJ1-5
clone_size: -

cdr3_nt: TGTGCCAGCAGCGTAGGGCCCAGAGGCGAGCAGTACTTC
cdr3_aa: CASSVGPRGEQYF
v_call: TRBV9
d_call: -
j_call: TRBJ2-7
clone_size: once

cdr3_nt: TGTGCCAGCAGCGTAAGAGCGGGGGGGGACGAGCAGTACTTC
cdr3_aa: CASSVRAGGDEQYF
v_call: TRBV9
d_call: TRBD2
j_call: TRBJ2-7
clone_size: -

cdr3_nt: TGCGCCAGCAGCCCCGACGGGGGCGGATATGAAAAACTGTTTTTT
cdr3_aa: CASSPDGGGYEKLFF
v_call: TRBV4-1
d_call: -
j_call: TRBJ1-4
clone_size: -

cdr3_nt: TGTGCCAGCAGAAGACCGAACACTGAAGCTTTCTTT
cdr3_aa: CASRRPNTEAFF
v_call: TRBV6-5
d_call: -
j_call: TRBJ1-1
clone_size: -

cdr3_nt: TGTGCCATCAGTGACTCCTTCCAGGGGGCATATGGCTACACCTTC
cdr3_aa: CAISDSFQGAYGYTF
v_call: TRBV10-3
d_call: TRBD1
j_call: TRBJ1-2
clone_size: -

cdr3_nt: TGTGCCAGCAGCTTAGTCGATAGCAATCAGCCCCAGCATTTT
cdr3_aa: CASSLVDSNQPQHF
v_call: TRBV7-9
d_call: -
j_call: TRBJ1-5
clone_size: -

cdr3_nt: TGTGCCATCACAGGGACTAGTACCGGGGAGCTGTTTTTT
cdr3_aa: CAITGTSTGELFF
v_call: TRBV10-3
d_call: TRBD2
j_call: TRBJ2-2
clone_size: -

cdr3_nt: TGTGCCACCAGCAGCCAAATGGGGGGGACTGGAAACACCATATATTTT
cdr3_aa: CATSSQMGGTGNTIYF
v_call: TRBV15
d_call: -
j_call: TRBJ1-3
clone_size: -

cdr3_nt: TGTGCCAGCAGCTTGGGTCAGGCGATCTGGGGACATGAAGCTTTCTTT
cdr3_aa: CASSLGQAIWGHEAFF
v_call: TRBV5-6
d_call: -
j_call: TRBJ1-1
clone_size: -

cdr3_nt: TGTGCCAGCAGTGAGGATGGACCGGAGCAGTACTTC
cdr3_aa: CASSEDGPEQYF
v_call: TRBV2
d_call: -
j_call: TRBJ2-7
clone_size: -

cdr3_nt: TGTGCCAGCAGCGCCCGAGACCTCTCTGGAAACACCATATATTTT
cdr3_aa: CASSARDLSGNTIYF
v_call: TRBV7-9
d_call: -
j_call: TRBJ1-3
clone_size: -

cdr3_nt: TGTGCCAGCAGCTTAGCTTCGTTCCTCCAAGAGACCCAGTACTTC
cdr3_aa: CASSLASFLQETQYF
v_call: TRBV7-9
d_call: -
j_call: TRBJ2-5
clone_size: once

cdr3_nt: TGTGCCAGCCGCGATACAGCCGCGGCCTACGAGCAGTACTTC
cdr3_aa: CASRDTAAAYEQYF
v_call: TRBV13
d_call: -
j_call: TRBJ2-7
clone_size: -

cdr3_nt: TGTGCCAGCAGCCGTTGGGGTGGCAGCCGAGAGACCCAGTACTTC
cdr3_aa: CASSRWGGSRETQYF
v_call: TRBV5-6
d_call: -
j_call: TRBJ2-5
clone_size: -

cdr3_nt: TGTGCCAGCAGCTTGGGGGGTGAACTTGGCTACGAGCAGTACTTC
cdr3_aa: CASSLGGELGYEQYF
v_call: TRBV5-6
d_call: -
j_call: TRBJ2-7
clone_size: -

cdr3_nt: TGTGCCAGCAGCTCTAGTGGCCGAGGGCTAGCGGGCTTCCAAGAGACCCAGTACTTC
cdr3_aa: CASSSSGRGLAGFQETQYF
v_call: TRBV11-2
d_call: TRBD2
j_call: TRBJ2-5
clone_size: -

cdr3_nt: TGTGCCAGCAGCGTCCGGGGACAGGGGAACACCGGGGAGCTGTTTTTT
cdr3_aa: CASSVRGQGNTGELFF
v_call: TRBV9
d_call: TRBD1
j_call: TRBJ2-2
clone_size: -

cdr3_nt: TGTGCTAGTGGTTTGGCTACAGGGAGTCGGCAAGAGACCCAGTACTTC
cdr3_aa: CASGLATGSRQETQYF
v_call: TRBV12-5
d_call: -
j_call: TRBJ2-5
clone_size: -

cdr3_nt: TGTGCCAGCAGCTTAAGTCGACAGAGACGGGACAGGATTAACACCGGGGAGCTGTTTTTT
cdr3_aa: CASSLSRQRRDRINTGELFF
v_call: TRBV7-3
d_call: TRBD1
j_call: TRBJ2-2
clone_size: -

cdr3_nt: TGTGCCTGGAGCTCGGGGGATTCAAACATTCAGTACTTC
cdr3_aa: CAWSSGDSNIQYF
v_call: TRBV30
d_call: -
j_call: TRBJ2-4
clone_size: -